The 21 T cell receptor beta chains presented below share a single source sample, sequenced in a study of cytomegalovirus exposure and HLA in healthy donors (dated by TCRdb to about 2017). The library was prepared using the immunoSEQ multiplex PCR assay. The multiplex PCR relied on a mix of 60 forward primers for TCR Vbeta segments and 13 reverse primers for TCR Jbeta segments. What TCRdb holds here is the immuneACCESS table cut down to in-frame rearrangements. Part of the clones is not present; checked against another copy, under half of the missing clones reflect an unresolved V gene, and the others are unexplained. This sample holds some 130,000 clones; roughly four fifths were observed only once. The top ten constitute roughly 12% of the sample. The source material was PBMCs. The receptors shown here come from a male donor in good health and CMV-seropositive.

This clone was seen a few times. The V call is TRBV6-5, the J call TRBJ2-3; a possible D gene is TRBD1 (6 bases). Germline CDR1 and CDR2: MNHEY and SVGAGI. Trimming shortened V by 10 bases and J by 4 bases, and 18 bases separated the two germline ends. This CDR3 has 14 residues. CDR3: CATRGGVPPDTQYF. CDR3 in DNA: TGTGCCACACGAGGGGGAGTCCCTCCAGATACGCAGTATTTT.

The chain recombines TRBV15 with TRBJ2-5, with D possibly matching TRBD2 (5 bases). Between the trimmed V and J ends, which lost 1 base and 3 bases, there was a span of 6 bases. CDR3 length equals 13 residues. Germline assignment: CDR1 LNHNV and CDR2 YYDKDF (reference sequence). The DNA of the CDR3 is TGTGCCACCAGCAGAGGGGGAGAAGAGACCCAGTACTTC. It yields the protein CATSRGGEETQYF.

The count of this clone is one. The junction differs from germline at one of its ends, possibly a read error. V gene TRBV28 combines with J gene TRBJ2-1, with TRBD1 matching 8 bases. The CDR3 is 16 residues long. CDR1 and CDR2 (germline): MDHEN, SYDVKM. The CDR3 sequence: CASNLLGRGRQWEQFF. DNA of the CDR3: TGTGCCAGCAATTTACTTGGCAGGGGGCGACAGTGGGAGCAGTTCTTC.

Worth noting for this clone: Mismatch with germline at one junction end may stem from a read error. The genes are TRBV28 and TRBJ2-7; no reliable D call. Germline V lookup: CDR1 MDHEN, CDR2 SYDVKM. The CDR3 is made up of 13 amino acids. Here the CDR3 DNA reads TGTGCCAGCAGACCCGGAATCACAGTCCCCGCGAACTTC. Encoded protein: CASRPGITVPANF. Looking up the rest from reference TRBV28 and TRBJ2-7 gives the full variable domain: DVKVTQSSRYLVKRTGEKVFLECVQDMDHENMFWYRQDPGLGLRLIYFSYDVKMKEKGDIPEGYSVSREKKERFSLILESASTNQTSMYLCASRPGITVPANFGPGTRLTVT.

A few counts support this clone. This rearrangement joins TRBV30 to TRBJ2-7, with TRBD2 as a possible D gene (7 bases). This CDR3 comprises 15 residues. CDR1 GTSNPN and CDR2 SVGIG come from the germline V gene (reference sequence). The V gene lost 0 bases and the J gene lost 2 bases, with 14 bases spanning the gap. CDR3: CAWSVGRGPPYEQYF. DNA of the CDR3: TGTGCCTGGAGTGTCGGGCGGGGGCCCCCCTACGAGCAGTACTTC.

V and J are TRBV11-3 and TRBJ2-1; 8 bases align to TRBD2. CDR1 and CDR2 (germline): SGHNT, YENEEA. Trimming cost V 0 bases and J 2 bases; bases outside gene matches: 3. The CDR3 loop spans 16 amino acids. The CDR3 here is CASSLESGRAYNEQFF. DNA for the CDR3: TGTGCCAGCAGCTTAGAGTCCGGGAGGGCCTACAATGAGCAGTTCTTC.

J is TRBJ2-7 and V is TRBV30; 10 positions match TRBD2. The CDR3 is made up of 13 amino acids. The V gene end was trimmed by 5 bases and the J gene end by 0 bases; junction bases not matched to a gene: 1. The germline gives CDR1 GTSNPN, CDR2 SVGIG (reference sequence). This chain's CDR3 is CAWGLADSYEQYF. The CDR3 DNA reads as TGTGCCTGGGGACTAGCGGACTCCTACGAGCAGTACTTC.

The chain has TRBV5-1 and TRBJ2-5, with 9 nucleotides matching TRBD1. Germline CDR1 reads SGHRS; CDR2 reads YFSETQ. There are 16 residues in the CDR3. V dropped 5 bases and J dropped 5; count of bases not matched to a gene: 13. The CDR3 spells CASSITGGGNWETQYF. CDR3 DNA sequence: TGCGCCAGCAGTATTACAGGGGGCGGAAACTGGGAGACCCAGTACTTC.

The chain links TRBV2 to TRBJ2-3; D ambiguous. There are 13 residues in the CDR3. Trimming stripped 7 bases from V and 1 base from J, with 9 bases between. CDR1 is SNHLY, CDR2 FYNNEI, per germline. The CDR3 nucleotides read TGTGCCAGCAAAACGGCGGGCACAGATACGCAGTATTTT. Protein sequence: CASKTAGTDTQYF. Using reference TRBV2 and TRBJ2-3 for the parts outside the CDR3, the full variable domain is EPEVTQTPSHQVTQMGQEVILRCVPISNHLYFYWYRQILGQKVEFLVSFYNNEISEKSEIFDDQFSVERPDGSNFTLKIRSTKLEDSAMYFCASKTAGTDTQYFGPGTRLTVL.

The chain joins TRBV27 to TRBJ2-1, with 7 bases fitting TRBD2. V lost 7 bases to trimming and J lost 3 bases; unmatched junction nucleotides: 9. The CDR3 extends over 15 amino acids. The germline V gene has CDR1 MNHEY and CDR2 SMNVEV (reference sequence). In DNA, the CDR3 is TGTGCCAGCACCAGGGCTAGCGGTGACTACAATGAGCAGTTCTTC. It specifies CASTRASGDYNEQFF.

The chain combines TRBV4-3 with TRBJ2-1; 11 bases agree with TRBD2. Germline V CDR1 and CDR2: LGHNA, YSLEER. V was pared by 0 bases and J by 8 bases, with 12 bases of the junction left unmatched. The CDR3 spans 18 residues. This chain's CDR3 is CASSQEGLAGGVGDEQFF. Written as DNA, the CDR3 is TGCGCCAGCAGCCAAGAAGGGTTAGCGGGAGGGGTAGGGGATGAGCAGTTCTTC.

On this clone itself: Its ends do not fully match the called genes, so a read error is possible. V usage is TRBV9 and J usage is TRBJ2-3, with TRBD1 matching over 10 bases. This CDR3 spans 17 amino acids. The germline CDR1 and CDR2 sequences are SGDLS and YYNGEE. DNA for the CDR3: TGTGCCAGCAGCGTAGCGTCACGACAGGGGGCGCCAGATACGCGGTATTTT. Protein: CASSVASRQGAPDTRYF.

The chain recombines TRBV9 with TRBJ2-5; 10 nucleotides agree with TRBD2. Judging by the DNA end, TRBJ2-7 fits better; the J call may be wrong. This CDR3 region has 14 residues. Per the germline V gene, CDR1 is SGDLS and CDR2 is YYNGEE. The CDR3 reads CASSGGAGGDEQYF. The CDR3 DNA reads TGTGCCAGCAGCGGGGGAGCGGGAGGGGACGAGCAGTACTTC.

The J gene is TRBJ2-1, the V gene TRBV5-4; TRBD2 matches 12 bases. This CDR3 contains 14 residues. The V segment lost 7 bases and the J segment 6 bases; nucleotides outside the gene matches: 5. CDR1 is SGHNT and CDR2 is YYREEE in the germline V gene (reference sequence). CDR3 loop: CASGTSGRFNEQFF. CDR3 DNA sequence: TGTGCCAGCGGGACTAGCGGGCGGTTCAATGAGCAGTTCTTC.

The V gene is TRBV6-1, the J gene TRBJ2-5; 12 nucleotides agree with TRBD2. Losses at the gene ends were 2 bases for V and 5 bases for J; bases not matched to a gene: 6. CDR1 and CDR2 from the germline V gene are MNHNS and SASEGT. There are 16 residues in the CDR3. The CDR3 is CASSETLAGGGETQYF. The CDR3 coding sequence is TGTGCCAGCAGTGAAACTCTAGCGGGAGGGGGTGAGACCCAGTACTTC.

The CDR3 here is CASPPGNTEAFF. The DNA for the CDR3 is TGTGCCAGTCCACCAGGGAACACTGAAGCTTTCTTT. V usage is TRBV19 and J usage is TRBJ1-1, with D unclear. Deletions cut 8 bases from V and 1 base from J, with 8 bases between. CDR3 size: 12 residues. Germline V gene sequence: CDR1 LNHDA, CDR2 SQIVND (reference sequence).

The genes are TRBV2 and TRBJ2-5; 10 positions match TRBD2. The CDR3 is made up of 14 amino acids. Germline V gives CDR1 SNHLY, CDR2 FYNNEI. V lost 5 bases and J lost 4; bases outside the gene matches: 4. CDR3 loop: CASSPRTSGETQYF. The CDR3 DNA follows: TGTGCCAGCAGTCCTCGGACTAGCGGAGAGACCCAGTACTTC.

This clone has a single count. This chain uses TRBV14 with TRBJ1-1; D is unclear. V lost 1 base and J lost 5, with 8 bases in between. The CDR3 sequence is 13 residues long. Germline assignment: CDR1 SGHDN and CDR2 FVKESK. The CDR3 DNA reads TGTGCCAGCAGCCAAGTTGCGTGGACTGAAGCTTTCTTT. Translating it yields CASSQVAWTEAFF.

The chain has TRBV19 and TRBJ2-1; 8 bases map to TRBD2. The CDR3 extends over 14 amino acids. V was pared by 3 bases and J by 10 bases, with 8 bases of the junction left unmatched. The germline gives CDR1 LNHDA, CDR2 SQIVND (reference sequence). The CDR3 sequence is CASSIAGGRREQFF. CDR3 nucleotide sequence: TGTGCCAGTAGTATCGCGGGAGGACGGAGGGAGCAGTTCTTC. The entire variable domain, with the rest obtained from reference TRBV19 and TRBJ2-1, is as follows: DGGITQSPKYLFRKEGQNVTLSCEQNLNHDAMYWYRQDPGQGLRLIYYSQIVNDFQKGDIAEGYSVSREKKESFPLTVTSAQKNPTAFYLCASSIAGGRREQFFGPGTRLTVL.

V usage is TRBV4-1 and J usage is TRBJ2-4; TRBD2 agrees at 15 bases. The CDR3 loop spans 21 amino acids. Trimming took 0 bases from V and 1 from J; bases not matched to a gene: 10. Germline CDR1 and CDR2: MGHRA and YSYEKL. CDR3 in amino acids: CASSQDRGLAGGPRAKNIQYF. CDR3 DNA sequence: TGCGCCAGCAGCCAAGATAGAGGACTAGCGGGAGGGCCCAGGGCCAAAAACATTCAGTACTTC.

The chain couples TRBV9 to TRBJ2-3; 11 bases map to TRBD2. The CDR3 totals 16 residues. The germline V gene encodes CDR1 SGDLS and CDR2 YYNGEE. Trimming at V came to 3 bases and at J to 2 bases, leaving 5 bases not matched to a gene. The DNA for the CDR3 is TGTGCCAGCAGCGAGGGGACTAGCGGATCCACAGATACGCAGTATTTT. Encoded protein: CASSEGTSGSTDTQYF. Full variable domain (remainder filled in from reference TRBV9 and TRBJ2-3): DSGVTQTPKHLITATGQRVTLRCSPRSGDLSVYWYQQSLDQGLQFLIQYYNGEERAKGNILERFSAQQFPDLHSELNLSSLELGDSALYFCASSEGTSGSTDTQYFGPGTRLTVL.